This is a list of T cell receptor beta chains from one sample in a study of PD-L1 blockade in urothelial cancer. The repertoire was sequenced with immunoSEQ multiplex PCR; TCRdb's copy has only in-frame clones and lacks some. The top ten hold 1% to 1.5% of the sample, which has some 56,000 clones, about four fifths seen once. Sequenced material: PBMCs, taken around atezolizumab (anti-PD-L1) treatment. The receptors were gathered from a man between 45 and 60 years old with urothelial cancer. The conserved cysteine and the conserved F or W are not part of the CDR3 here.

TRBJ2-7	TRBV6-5	ASSYSTGAQGQY
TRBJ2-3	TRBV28	ASSPSGKGTDTQY
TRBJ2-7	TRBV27	ASSSDRGPDAYEQY
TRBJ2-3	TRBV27	ASSLTSGGSDTQY
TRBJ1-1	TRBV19	ASSKGAMNTEAF
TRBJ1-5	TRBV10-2	ASSESTGGSSNQPQH
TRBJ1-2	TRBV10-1	ASSPGGYGYT
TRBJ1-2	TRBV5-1	ASSTSGGNYGYT
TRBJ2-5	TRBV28	ASSSRETQY
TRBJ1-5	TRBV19	ASSSRGFGQPQH
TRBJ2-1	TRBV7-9	ASSRGGGFYNEQF
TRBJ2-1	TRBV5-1	ASSLGRGGVGSYNEQF
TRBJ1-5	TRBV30	AWNPGGQGARTQPQH
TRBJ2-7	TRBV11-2	ASSPHGSSYEQY